This T cell receptor (beta chain) was retrieved from a study of blood T cell repertoires in COVID-19. Overall study: The study drew acute and convalescent COVID-19 samples from the United States, Italy and Spain. T cells, B-cell-depleted T cells, or PBMCs supplied cDNA or gDNA.

This clone was recorded a few times. The length of the CDR3 is 17 residues. CDR1 and CDR2 from the germline V gene are SQVTM and ANQGSEA. V shed 1 base and J 0 bases; nucleotides not matched to a gene: 9. Authors' data handling: Amplification of reference gene primers provided the estimated nucleated cell counts. Assay used: immunoSEQ multiplex PCR; TCRdb lists only in-frame clones, some missing. V, J and clone size were drawn from that table, and D and trimming were deduced from the DNA. The sample carries fewer than 300,000 clones, approximately 86% recorded once. This clonotype originated in a man aged 35-49 years who had recovered from COVID-19. The sequenced sample was peripheral blood. The chain couples TRBV29-1 to TRBJ1-3; 7 nucleotides match TRBD1. The DNA for the CDR3 is TGCAGCGTTGAAGTGGGGACAGCCCAGAGCTCTGGAAACACCATATATTTT. It is translated as CSVEVGTAQSSGNTIYF.